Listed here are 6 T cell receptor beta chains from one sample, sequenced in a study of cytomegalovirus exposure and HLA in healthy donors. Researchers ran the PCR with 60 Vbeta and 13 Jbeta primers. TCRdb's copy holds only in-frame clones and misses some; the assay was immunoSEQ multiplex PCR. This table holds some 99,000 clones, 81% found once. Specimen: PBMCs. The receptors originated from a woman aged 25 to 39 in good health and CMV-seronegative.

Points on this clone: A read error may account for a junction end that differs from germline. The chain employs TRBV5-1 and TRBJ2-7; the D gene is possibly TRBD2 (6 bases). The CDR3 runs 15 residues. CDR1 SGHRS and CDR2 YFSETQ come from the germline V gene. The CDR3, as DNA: TGCGCCAGCAGTTTGGGCGCGGGAAGATCCTACGAGCAGTACTTC. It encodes CASSLGAGRSYEQYF.

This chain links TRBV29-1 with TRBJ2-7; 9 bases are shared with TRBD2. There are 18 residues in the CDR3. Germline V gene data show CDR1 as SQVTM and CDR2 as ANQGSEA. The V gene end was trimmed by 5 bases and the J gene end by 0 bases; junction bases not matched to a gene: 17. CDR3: CSVLAPPLSGSFSYEQYF. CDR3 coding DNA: TGCAGCGTTCTAGCCCCCCCACTTAGCGGGAGTTTCTCCTACGAGCAGTACTTC.

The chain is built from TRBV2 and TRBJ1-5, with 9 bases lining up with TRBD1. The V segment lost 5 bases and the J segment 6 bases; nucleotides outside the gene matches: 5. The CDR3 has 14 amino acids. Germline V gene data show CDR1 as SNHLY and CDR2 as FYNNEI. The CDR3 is CASSYGQGSQPQHF. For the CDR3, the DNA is TGTGCCAGCAGTTATGGACAGGGGAGTCAGCCCCAGCATTTT.

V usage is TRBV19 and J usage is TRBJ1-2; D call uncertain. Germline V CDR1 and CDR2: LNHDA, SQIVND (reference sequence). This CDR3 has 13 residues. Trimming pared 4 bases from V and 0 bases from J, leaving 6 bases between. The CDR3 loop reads CASSNRANYGYTF. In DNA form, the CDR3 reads TGTGCCAGTAGTAACAGAGCTAACTATGGCTACACCTTC.

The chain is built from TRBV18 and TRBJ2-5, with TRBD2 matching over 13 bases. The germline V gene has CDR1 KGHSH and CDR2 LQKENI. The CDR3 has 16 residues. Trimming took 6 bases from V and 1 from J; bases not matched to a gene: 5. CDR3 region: CASSPGTSGTQETQYF. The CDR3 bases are TGTGCCAGCTCCCCCGGGACTAGCGGGACCCAAGAGACCCAGTACTTC.

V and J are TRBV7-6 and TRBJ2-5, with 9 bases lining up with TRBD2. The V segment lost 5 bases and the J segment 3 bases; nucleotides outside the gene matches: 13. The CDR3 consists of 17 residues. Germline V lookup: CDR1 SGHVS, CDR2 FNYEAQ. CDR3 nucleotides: TGTGCCAGCAGCAAAAAAAGCCTGACTAGCGGTAAAGAGACCCAGTACTTC. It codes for CASSKKSLTSGKETQYF. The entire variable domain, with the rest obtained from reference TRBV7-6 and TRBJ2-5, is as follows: GAGVSQSPRYKVTKRGQDVALRCDPISGHVSLYWYRQALGQGPEFLTYFNYEAQQDKSGLPNDRFSAERPEGSISTLTIQRTEQRDSAMYRCASSKKSLTSGKETQYFGPGTRLLVL.